A selection of T cell receptor beta chains follows, all from one sample in a study of cytomegalovirus exposure and HLA in healthy donors. TCRdb's copy holds only in-frame clones and misses some; the assay was immunoSEQ multiplex PCR. This table holds 90,000 to 140,000 clones, approximately 84% found once. Material: PBMCs. The source of these receptors is a male donor in good health and CMV-seronegative. The CDR3 runs from the conserved cysteine through the conserved F or W. D genes are given only for firm matches. Not all rows give a size; the values are once, few, many and, for expanded clones, a class.

abundance,v_gene,j_gene,d_gene,CDR3nt,CDR3aa
-,TRBV15,TRBJ2-1,TRBD2,TGTGCCACCAGCCCTTCGGGACTAGCGGGAGAAGGGTACAATGAGCAGTTCTTC,CATSPSGLAGEGYNEQFF
-,TRBV27,TRBJ1-2,-,TGTGCCAGCAGTTTAGGGCAGGGAGGTATCGGAGGCTACACCTTC,CASSLGQGGIGGYTF
-,TRBV19,TRBJ2-7,TRBD1,TGTGCCAGTAGTCACGGGACAGGGTCCTACGAGCAGTACTTC,CASSHGTGSYEQYF
-,TRBV9,TRBJ2-1,-,TGTGCCAGCAGCGTAGATGGTAGCGGCTACAATGAGCAGTTCTTC,CASSVDGSGYNEQFF
-,TRBV11-2,TRBJ2-7,-,TGTGCCAGCAGCTCACCGGGAGTAGGGATGGGCGAGCAGTACTTC,CASSSPGVGMGEQYF
-,TRBV4-1,TRBJ2-3,TRBD1,TGCGCCAGCAGCCAAGATCAGGGGACAGGGGGGGCAGATACGCAGTATTTT,CASSQDQGTGGADTQYF
few,TRBV28,TRBJ2-7,TRBD1,TGTGCCGGCCAGACAGGGGGCACGGGGGAGCAGTACTTC,CAGQTGGTGEQYF
-,TRBV7-9,TRBJ2-1,TRBD2,TGTTCCAGCAGCTTAGTCAGAGGGAGGGCCGCCTCCTACAATGAGCAGTTCTTC,CSSSLVRGRAASYNEQFF
-,TRBV7-2,TRBJ2-7,-,TGTGCCAGCAGCTTAGGGGCAGGTGGGCCCTACGAGCAGTACTTC,CASSLGAGGPYEQYF
-,TRBV4-2,TRBJ1-4,-,TGTGCCAGCAGCCAAGGTATAAATGAAAAACTGTTTTTT,CASSQGINEKLFF
once,TRBV11-3,TRBJ2-3,TRBD2,TGTGCCAGCAGCACCGGGACTAGCGGATCAGATACGCAGTATTTT,CASSTGTSGSDTQYF
once,TRBV6-1,TRBJ2-7,-,TGTGCCAGCAGTGGGCAAGCGGATTCTCTTGCTCCCCTCGAGCAGTACTTC,CASSGQADSLAPLEQYF
-,TRBV5-1,TRBJ1-1,TRBD1,TGCGCCAGCAGCGGAACCGGGACAGGGGTGACTGAAGCTTTCTTT,CASSGTGTGVTEAFF
-,TRBV11-1,TRBJ2-1,-,TGTGCCAGCAGCTCAGACTGGGGGGGCGAGCAGTTCTTC,CASSSDWGGEQFF
-,TRBV7-9,TRBJ2-5,TRBD1,TGTGCCAGCAGCTTACTTGAGGGGGCCTGGGAGACCCAGTACTTC,CASSLLEGAWETQYF
-,TRBV5-8,TRBJ1-5,-,TGTGCCAGCAGCTTGGAGTCAGGGAATAGCAATCAGCCCCAGCATTTT,CASSLESGNSNQPQHF
-,TRBV27,TRBJ2-3,-,TGTGCCAGCAGTACCCGAGAAAGCGGCACAGATACGCAGTATTTT,CASSTRESGTDTQYF
-,TRBV28,TRBJ1-1,-,TGTGCCAGCAGTTTGGTTTCGGGACTTGAAGCTTTCTTT,CASSLVSGLEAFF
-,TRBV5-6,TRBJ1-2,-,TGTGCCAGCAGCCACCGGGACACGAACTATGGCTACACCTTC,CASSHRDTNYGYTF
-,TRBV27,TRBJ2-7,TRBD2,TGTGCCAGCAGTTTAAGACTAGCGGGAGTTGGAGAGCAGTACTTC,CASSLRLAGVGEQYF
-,TRBV27,TRBJ1-2,-,TGTGCCAGCAGTTTATGGTCAGGGGACGGCTATGGCTACACCTTC,CASSLWSGDGYGYTF
once,TRBV5-4,TRBJ2-5,TRBD2,TGTGCCAGCAGCTTGGTCGGGTGGCTAGCGGGAGGAGAGACCCAGTACTTC,CASSLVGWLAGGETQYF
-,TRBV19,TRBJ1-2,-,TGTGCCAGTGGACGGAGGACGGACTATGGCTACACCTTC,CASGRRTDYGYTF
-,TRBV4-1,TRBJ1-2,-,TGCGCCAGCAGCCAAGATTTGGCAAACTATGGCTACACCTTC,CASSQDLANYGYTF
medium-sized,TRBV27,TRBJ2-3,-,TGTGCCAGCAGTTTATATGCGGGCTTGGACACAGATACGCAGTATTTT,CASSLYAGLDTDTQYF
few,TRBV6-1,TRBJ1-5,-,TGTGCCAGCGACCGGAGCAGCAATCAGCCCCAGCATTTT,CASDRSSNQPQHF
-,TRBV5-1,TRBJ2-7,-,TGCGCCAGCAGCTTGGCAGTAAGTGGTTCGGGGCGGGGCGAGCAGTACTTC,CASSLAVSGSGRGEQYF
-,TRBV6-1,TRBJ2-7,TRBD2,TGTGCCAGCAGTGGAACTAGCGGGGCAGCCTACGAGCAGTACTTC,CASSGTSGAAYEQYF
-,TRBV6-1,TRBJ2-7,-,TGTGCCAGCAGTGATTGGGAGGAGCGGAGACGTTACGAGCAGTACTTC,CASSDWEERRRYEQYF
-,TRBV19,TRBJ2-2,-,TGTGCCAGTAGTACTGAGGGGCGGGGCGGGGAGCTGTTTTTT,CASSTEGRGGELFF
-,TRBV20-1,TRBJ2-5,-,TGCAGTGCCCGTATCCAAGAGACCCAGTACTTC,CSARIQETQYF
few,TRBV5-6,TRBJ2-7,-,TGTGCCAGCAGCTTGGCCGCGGGGTGGGTGACAGCGACAACCTACGAGCAGTACTTC,CASSLAAGWVTATTYEQYF
-,TRBV19,TRBJ2-7,-,TGTGCCAGTAGCCGAGACTTCGCCTACGAGCAGTACTTC,CASSRDFAYEQYF
-,TRBV7-2,TRBJ2-7,TRBD1,TGTGCCAGCAGCTTGGACAGGGTCCTCTCCGAGCAGTACTTC,CASSLDRVLSEQYF
-,TRBV14,TRBJ1-2,-,TGTGCCAGCAGCCGAAACTACAGGGCCGGCTACACCTTC,CASSRNYRAGYTF
-,TRBV28,TRBJ2-5,-,TGTGCCAGCAGGATTGCGGGAAGGGGAGAGACCCAGTACTTC,CASRIAGRGETQYF
-,TRBV2,TRBJ1-5,TRBD1,TGTGCCAGCAGCCGGGACAGGGACCAGCCCCAGCATTTT,CASSRDRDQPQHF
-,TRBV7-9,TRBJ1-3,-,TGTGCCAGCAGCCCCCAGGGAAACACCATATATTTT,CASSPQGNTIYF
-,TRBV27,TRBJ1-5,-,TGTGCCAGCTCCCCTGACACCTTCAATCAGCCCCAGCATTTT,CASSPDTFNQPQHF
-,TRBV4-1,TRBJ1-2,-,TGCGCCAGCAGCCCTGGGGGAGGGGAGGGCTATGGCTACACCTTC,CASSPGGGEGYGYTF
-,TRBV11-3,TRBJ2-7,-,TGTGCCAGCAGCTTAGATCCCTCTAGAGGTTTGGAGCAGTACTTC,CASSLDPSRGLEQYF
few,TRBV4-1,TRBJ2-1,TRBD2,TGCGCCAGCAGCCAAGAATCCAGCGGGAGTTACAATGAGCAGTTCTTC,CASSQESSGSYNEQFF
few,TRBV11-3,TRBJ2-7,TRBD2,TGTGCCAGCAGCAGCGGGGATTTCGAGCAGTACTTC,CASSSGDFEQYF
-,TRBV6-5,TRBJ2-3,-,TGTGCCAGCAGTTCGCTGAGGACAGATACGCAGTATTTT,CASSSLRTDTQYF
-,TRBV5-1,TRBJ2-1,-,TGCGCCAGCAGCTACACGGGGGGCGCGAGCAATGAGCAGTTCTTC,CASSYTGGASNEQFF
once,TRBV15,TRBJ1-5,-,TGTGCCACCAGCAGAACGAGACAGGCGACTAATCAGCCCCAGCATTTT,CATSRTRQATNQPQHF
-,TRBV5-6,TRBJ2-3,-,TGTGCCAGCAGCTTGAGGATTCGGCAGGCGGGTGATACGCAGTATTTT,CASSLRIRQAGDTQYF